The sequence of this T cell receptor (beta chain) was determined in a study of T cell changes during pregnancy in multiple sclerosis. Method: immunoSEQ multiplex PCR; TCRdb's copy keeps in-frame clones and lacks some. The table records 35,000 to 55,000 clones, more than 75% of them present only once. CDR3 size: 12 residues. Trimming shortened V by 3 bases and J by 8 bases, and 7 bases separated the two germline ends. The germline gives CDR1 MNHEY, CDR2 SMNVEV (reference sequence). This sequence was found in a female donor in good health, enrolled as a control in a pregnancy study. The chain links TRBV27 to TRBJ2-2; D is undetermined. The material sequenced was CD8+ T cells from peripheral blood mononuclear cells, taken after pregnancy. CDR3 sequence: CASSFRSGELFF. In DNA, the CDR3 is TGTGCCAGCAGTTTCCGTTCTGGGGAGCTGTTTTTT.